The 11 T cell receptor beta chains below all came from one sample that was sequenced in a study of blood T cell repertoires in COVID-19. Using immunoSEQ multiplex PCR, the repertoire was profiled, and TCRdb retains in-frame clones only, with some absent. The sample has approximately 170,000 clones; almost 85% are singletons. The sample consisted of peripheral blood. These TCRs come from an elderly woman with COVID-19, enrolled during active disease.

The genes are TRBV7-9 and TRBJ2-7; 8 nucleotides line up with TRBD1. The CDR3 runs 15 residues. After removal of 3 bases from V and 5 bases from J, the junction contained 9 bases not matched to a gene. Germline-derived CDR1 and CDR2 are SEHNR and FQNEAQ (reference sequence). CDR3 protein: CASSFWTGLSHEQYF. The CDR3 DNA is TGTGCCAGCAGCTTCTGGACAGGGTTGTCCCACGAGCAGTACTTC.

The rearrangement joins TRBV7-2 to TRBJ2-3, with 7 bases lining up with TRBD2. V was pared by 3 bases and J by 0 bases, with 6 bases of the junction left unmatched. Germline lookup yields CDR1 SGHTA and CDR2 FQGNSA. This CDR3 is 16 amino acids long. For the CDR3, the DNA is TGTGCCAGCAGCTTCGGCGGGACTACTAGCACAGATACGCAGTATTTT. The encoded protein is CASSFGGTTSTDTQYF.

The V and J genes are TRBV12-5 and TRBJ2-7, with 11 bases identical to TRBD1. V was pared by 6 bases and J by 5 bases, with 3 bases of the junction left unmatched. Germline-derived CDR1 and CDR2 are LGHNT and FRNRAP. CDR3 size: 13 residues. This CDR3 is CASGGQGDHEQYF. The CDR3 DNA is TGTGCTAGTGGGGGACAGGGGGATCACGAGCAGTACTTC.

The rearrangement uses TRBV11-3 and TRBJ2-3; the D gene is possibly TRBD2 (6 bases). Germline assignment: CDR1 SGHNT and CDR2 YENEEA. CDR3 size: 16 residues. V was clipped by 5 bases and J by 3 bases, with 18 bases between them. CDR3: CASSQSPGVGTDTQYF. The CDR3 coding sequence is TGTGCCAGCAGCCAGAGCCCGGGGGTTGGAACAGATACGCAGTATTTT.

The chain carries TRBV4-1 and TRBJ1-1, with D uncertain. This CDR3 is built from 18 residues. Between the trimmed V and J ends, which lost 2 bases and 0 bases, there was a span of 19 bases. The germline V gene has CDR1 MGHRA and CDR2 YSYEKL. CDR3 coding DNA: TGCGCCAGCAGCCAAAACCGGCGGACTGATGCCATGAACACTGAAGCTTTCTTT. Translated: CASSQNRRTDAMNTEAFF.

The gene calls are TRBV25-1 and TRBJ1-4; D is possibly TRBD1 (5 bases). Germline V gene data show CDR1 as MGHDK and CDR2 as SYGVNS. The CDR3 loop spans 15 amino acids. V lost 1 base and J 8 bases, leaving 14 bases between the germline ends. CDR3 loop: CASSEFGLRVEKLFF. The CDR3 DNA follows: TGTGCCAGCAGTGAATTTGGGCTCAGGGTCGAAAAACTGTTTTTT. Together with reference TRBV25-1 and TRBJ1-4, the CDR3 gives the full variable domain: EADIYQTPRYLVIGTGKKITLECSQTMGHDKMYWYQQDPGMELHLIHYSYGVNSTEKGDLSSESTVSRIRTEHFPLTLESARPSHTSQYLCASSEFGLRVEKLFFGSGTQLSVL.

The V and J genes are TRBV21-1 and TRBJ2-1; the table calls TRBD2, which could not be checked here. TRBV21-1 is termed a pseudogene. The CDR3 is 19 residues long. The CDR3 protein is CASSSKCSGRAEGGDEQFF. CDR3 DNA: TGTGCCAGCAGCTCAAAGTGCAGCGGGAGGGCGGAGGGCGGGGATGAGCAGTTCTTC.

The CDR3 region is CASRLAVSSYNEQFF. CDR3 nucleotides: TGTGCCAGCAGGTTAGCGGTGAGCTCCTACAATGAGCAGTTCTTC. This rearrangement joins TRBV7-3 to TRBJ2-1; D might be TRBD2 (6 bases). The length of the CDR3 is 15 residues. Deletions cut 6 bases from V and 0 bases from J, with 12 bases between. Germline lookup yields CDR1 SGHTA and CDR2 FQGTGA.

As to this clone: The DNA is left out, because the CDR3 cannot be placed on it with certainty; the CDR3 is given as TCRdb lists it. The chain links TRBV12-5 to TRBJ2-5; TRBD2, as called in the table, went unchecked against the DNA. Germline V gene data show CDR1 as LGHNT and CDR2 as FRNRAP. The length of the CDR3 is 16 amino acids, counting both ends. The CDR3 spells CASGLGTGGVQETQYF.

This clone was counted once. The gene calls are TRBV6-6 and TRBJ2-5, with D perhaps TRBD1 (5 bases). The germline V gene encodes CDR1 MNHNY and CDR2 SVGAGI (reference sequence). The V gene lost 6 bases and the J gene lost 0 bases, with 11 bases spanning the gap. The CDR3 spans 14 residues. The CDR3 spells CASSTGFHQETQYF. Here the CDR3 DNA reads TGTGCCAGCAGCACAGGATTCCACCAAGAGACCCAGTACTTC.

The J gene is TRBJ1-2, the V gene TRBV19; 7 bases align to TRBD1. V gave up 7 bases and J gave up 6 bases; unmatched junction bases: 8. Germline CDR1 and CDR2: LNHDA and SQIVND (reference sequence). The CDR3 sequence is 13 residues long. This CDR3 is CASITGRGDGYTF. CDR3 bases: TGTGCCAGTATCACAGGCAGGGGGGATGGCTACACCTTC.